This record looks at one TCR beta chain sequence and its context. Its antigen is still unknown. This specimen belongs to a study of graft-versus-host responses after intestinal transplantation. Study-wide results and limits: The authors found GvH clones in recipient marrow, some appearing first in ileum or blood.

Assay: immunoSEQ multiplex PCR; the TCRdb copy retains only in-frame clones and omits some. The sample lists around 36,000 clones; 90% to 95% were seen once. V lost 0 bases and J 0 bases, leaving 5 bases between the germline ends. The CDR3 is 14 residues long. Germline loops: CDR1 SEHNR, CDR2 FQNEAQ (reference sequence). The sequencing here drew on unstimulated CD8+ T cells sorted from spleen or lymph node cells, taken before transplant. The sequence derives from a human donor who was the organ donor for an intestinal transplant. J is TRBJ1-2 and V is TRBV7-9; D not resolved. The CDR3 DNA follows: TGTGCCAGCAGCTTAGCAGGGACTAACTATGGCTACACCTTC. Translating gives CASSLAGTNYGYTF. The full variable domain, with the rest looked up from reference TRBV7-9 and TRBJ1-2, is DTGVSQNPRHKITKRGQNVTFRCDPISEHNRLYWYRQTLGQGPEFLTYFQNEAQLEKSRLLSDRFSAERPKGSFSTLEIQRTEQGDSAMYLCASSLAGTNYGYTFGSGTRLTVV.